Listed below are T cell receptor beta chains from one sample, sequenced in a study of shared clonotypes between healthy human individuals. Clones were sequenced by immunoSEQ multiplex PCR, and TCRdb holds only the in-frame ones, with some missing. The data contain about 2.1 million clones, about 94% of them singletons. The sample was naive CD8+ T cells from PBMCs. Source of these receptors: a young man in good health. Some clones in this sample may be carry-over from other donors' samples. Each CDR3 is given with its conserved first and last residue. A D gene is named only where the DNA matches it firmly. Only some rows state a clone size, as once, few, many or a class for expanded clones.

D gene,V gene,J gene,clone size,CDR3 DNA,CDR3 protein
-,TRBV27,TRBJ2-5,-,TGTGCCAGCAGTTATGGGGGTGGAAAGACCCAGTACTTC,CASSYGGGKTQYF
-,TRBV19,TRBJ2-7,-,TGTGCCAGTAGTATTAGGGACGGCACCTACGAGCAGTACTTC,CASSIRDGTYEQYF
TRBD1,TRBV15,TRBJ2-7,once,TGTGCCACCAGCAGACCTGGACAGGGGTCTATCGAGCAGTACTTC,CATSRPGQGSIEQYF
TRBD1,TRBV4-3,TRBJ2-7,-,TGCGCCAGCAGCCCCGGACAGGGAACCTACGAGCAGTACTTC,CASSPGQGTYEQYF
-,TRBV7-8,TRBJ1-5,once,TGTGCCAGCAGCTTAGGGACAGCGTATAGCAATCAGCCCCAGCATTTT,CASSLGTAYSNQPQHF
-,TRBV19,TRBJ2-1,-,TGTGCCAGTAGTAGTAATGAGCAGTTCTTC,CASSSNEQFF
-,TRBV4-1,TRBJ2-7,-,TGCGCCAGCAGCCAAGCTGCCAGGGAGCTAAAAGGCGGGCAGTACTTC,CASSQAARELKGGQYF
TRBD1,TRBV7-3,TRBJ2-3,-,TGTGCCAGCAGCTTAACCAGGGGGAGAACAGATACGCAGTATTTT,CASSLTRGRTDTQYF
-,TRBV11-2,TRBJ2-5,-,TGTGCCAGCAGCCGCAGGAGTCAAGAGACCCAGTACTTC,CASSRRSQETQYF
TRBD2,TRBV7-2,TRBJ2-3,-,TGTGCCAGCAGCTTAGATAGCGGGAGTTTCGCTACGCAGTATTTT,CASSLDSGSFATQYF
-,TRBV19,TRBJ2-7,-,TGTGCCAGTCTGGGGACCGGGTACGAGCAGTACTTC,CASLGTGYEQYF
-,TRBV7-9,TRBJ2-7,-,TGTGCCAGCAGCTTTGGACCCACCTACGAGCAGTACTTC,CASSFGPTYEQYF
-,TRBV27,TRBJ2-5,-,TGTGCCAGCAGTCCCCGTCGCGAGTACCAAGAGACCCAGTACTTC,CASSPRREYQETQYF
-,TRBV7-9,TRBJ1-2,-,TGTGCCAGCAGCCCCCCCTCCGGGACATTTAACTATGGCTACACCTTC,CASSPPSGTFNYGYTF
-,TRBV6-1,TRBJ1-5,-,TGTGCCAGCAGTGAGACGAGGACAGGCAATCAGCCCCAGCATTTT,CASSETRTGNQPQHF
-,TRBV4-2,TRBJ2-3,-,TGTGCCAGCAGCCAGAGGGGGAGGGGCTACAAGTCTAGCACAGATACGCAGTATTTT,CASSQRGRGYKSSTDTQYF